A single sample is the source of the 23 T cell receptor beta chains below, sequenced in a study of T cells in Graves' hyperthyroidism and ophthalmopathy. The source material, RNA transcripts, was used to amplify TCR beta CDR3 regions. The TCR CDR3 first-round RT-PCR relied on the HTBI primer set. Via MiXCR, TCRdb re-called the multiplex PCR reads, giving one row per CDR3 protein. The sample consists of about 640,000 distinct CDR3 sequences, less than 25% of them appearing once. The sequencing sample was made of blood. The receptors derive from a man aged 30 to 39 with Graves' ophthalmopathy.

This clonotype was found many times. The rearrangement uses TRBV5-1 and TRBJ1-1, with D tentatively TRBD1 (5 bases). The CDR3 loop spans 15 amino acids. Deletions cut 0 bases from V and 0 bases from J, with 9 bases between. CDR1 SGHRS and CDR2 YFSETQ come from the germline V gene. The CDR3 protein is CASSLAVTVNTEAFF. CDR3 DNA: TGCGCCAGCAGCTTGGCTGTGACAGTGAACACTGAAGCTTTCTTT. Variable domain in full (rest from reference TRBV5-1 and TRBJ1-1): KAGVTQTPRYLIKTRGQQVTLSCSPISGHRSVSWYQQTPGQGLQFLFEYFSETQRNKGNFPGRFSGRQFSNSRSEMNVSTLELGDSALYLCASSLAVTVNTEAFFGQGTRLTVV.

This chain uses TRBV12-3 or TRBV12-4 with TRBJ1-1; the D is unclear. The CDR3 is 12 amino acids. V lost 10 bases, J lost 0 bases, and 9 bases lay in between. CDR3 region: CATKLMNTEAFF. The CDR3 region has the DNA TGTGCCACCAAGTTGATGAACACTGAAGCTTTCTTT.

The rearrangement links TRBV27 to TRBJ2-3; D is undetermined. Germline CDR1 MNHEY, CDR2 SMNVEV (reference sequence). The CDR3 totals 13 residues. The V end lost 2 bases, the J end lost 2 bases, and 5 bases lay between the germline ends. CDR3 in DNA: TGTGCCAGCAGTTTAATCCCCACAGATACGCAGTATTTT. The encoded protein is CASSLIPTDTQYF.

The chain couples TRBV28 to TRBJ2-5; either TRBD1 or TRBD2 may supply D (7 bases each). Germline CDR1 MDHEN, CDR2 SYDVKM. With 7 bases removed from V and 4 bases from J, the gap between germline ends came to 16 bases. The CDR3 is 14 amino acids. The CDR3 protein is CASTTQGRAETQYF. The CDR3 DNA reads as TGTGCCAGCACAACACAGGGGAGGGCAGAGACCCAGTACTTC.

The chain combines TRBV7-2 with TRBJ1-1; D gene uncertain. This CDR3 spans 12 amino acids. Trimming shortened V by 3 bases and J by 4 bases, and 6 bases separated the two germline ends. Germline V gives CDR1 SGHTA, CDR2 FQGNSA. CDR3 coding DNA: TGTGCCAGCAGCTTTAATCCCACTGAAGCTTTCTTT. This sequence encodes CASSFNPTEAFF.

Here the CDR3 DNA reads TGTGCCAGCAGCATCAACCCGGGACACCCAGAGCAGTTCTTC. Residues: CASSINPGHPEQFF. The chain recombines TRBV7-6 with TRBJ2-1; weak D call: TRBD1 (6 bases). The V gene's germline CDR1 is SGHVS and CDR2 FNYEAQ. CDR3 length: 14 residues. The V and J ends lost 5 bases and 10 bases respectively, with 18 bases between them.

The rearrangement joins TRBV12-3 or TRBV12-4 to TRBJ2-1; D gene ambiguous. The CDR3 extends over 15 amino acids. V lost 2 bases and J 2 bases, leaving 10 bases between the germline ends. The CDR3 nucleotides read TGTGCCAGCAGTTTAACGGGCGGTACCTACAATGAGCAGTTCTTC. Translating it yields CASSLTGGTYNEQFF.

This chain uses TRBV14 with TRBJ2-1; a weak D match, TRBD1 (5 bases). The V end was cut by 3 bases, the J end by 10 bases, with 16 bases between. Per the germline V gene, CDR1 is SGHDN and CDR2 is FVKESK. This CDR3 region has 14 residues. The chain's CDR3 is CASSHPPRALEQFF. Written as DNA, the CDR3 is TGTGCCAGCAGCCATCCCCCCAGGGCCCTCGAGCAGTTCTTC. The variable domain in full, completed from reference TRBV14 and TRBJ2-1, reads EAGVTQFPSHSVIEKGQTVTLRCDPISGHDNLYWYRRVMGKEIKFLLHFVKESKQDESGMPNNRFLAERTGGTYSTLKVQPAELEDSGVYFCASSHPPRALEQFFGPGTRLTVL.

In its sample, this clonotype was seen a few times. The V gene is TRBV5-1, the J gene TRBJ2-2; 9 bases align to TRBD1. V gave up 4 bases and J gave up 4 bases; unmatched junction bases: 8. The CDR3 loop spans 16 amino acids. Looked up from germline, CDR1 is SGHRS and CDR2 is YFSETQ. The CDR3 region has the DNA TGCGCCAGCAGCAAACGACAGGGGGAAGGCACCGGGGAGCTGTTTTTT. This codes for CASSKRQGEGTGELFF. Variable domain in full (rest from reference TRBV5-1 and TRBJ2-2): KAGVTQTPRYLIKTRGQQVTLSCSPISGHRSVSWYQQTPGQGLQFLFEYFSETQRNKGNFPGRFSGRQFSNSRSEMNVSTLELGDSALYLCASSKRQGEGTGELFFGEGSRLTVL.

There are a few counts of this clonotype. The chain combines TRBV15 with TRBJ2-3; D gene ambiguous. This CDR3 region has 16 residues. Germline V gene sequence: CDR1 LNHNV, CDR2 YYDKDF (reference sequence). V lost 0 bases to trimming and J lost 3 bases, with 13 bases between them. CDR3 DNA sequence: TGTGCCACCAGCAGAGATCCCCCGGCCCGTACAGATACGCAGTATTTT. Protein sequence: CATSRDPPARTDTQYF.

Comments on this clonotype: Possible read error: a much larger clone is one base away. This chain connects TRBV6-5 to TRBJ2-7, with 9 bases identical to TRBD1. This CDR3 comprises 15 residues. With 4 bases clipped from V and 5 bases from J, the junction kept 9 bases outside the gene matches. Looked up from germline, CDR1 is MNHEY and CDR2 is SVGAGI. The DNA for the CDR3 is TGTGCCAGCAGTTTCTCCGGGACAGGGAGCCACGAGCAGTACTTC. Translating it yields CASSFSGTGSHEQYF.

The chain recombines TRBV27 with TRBJ1-1; 9 nucleotides match TRBD1. The CDR3 runs 16 residues. Germline V gene lookup returns CDR1 MNHEY and CDR2 SMNVEV (reference sequence). Trimming removed 2 bases from V and 3 bases from J; junction bases left unmatched: 7. The chain's CDR3 is CASSLLGQGIYTEAFF. The CDR3 DNA follows: TGTGCCAGCAGTTTACTCGGACAGGGGATTTACACTGAAGCTTTCTTT.

The V gene is TRBV4-3, the J gene TRBJ1-1; no clear D gene. Germline V gene sequence: CDR1 LGHNA, CDR2 YSLEER. Trimming removed 4 bases at V and 1 base at J, with 10 bases between. The CDR3 sequence is 14 residues long. CDR3 sequence (DNA): TGCGCCAGCAGCCTAGAGAGGGAGAACACTGAAGCTTTCTTT. It yields the protein CASSLERENTEAFF.

The chain is built from TRBV7-3 and TRBJ2-3; the match to TRBD1 covers 11 bases. J gave up 0 bases and V 2 bases, and 7 bases lay outside the gene matches. The CDR3 sequence is 18 residues long. Germline V CDR1 and CDR2: SGHTA, FQGTGA. The CDR3 sequence: CASSLRTGGGPSTDTQYF. The DNA for the CDR3 is TGTGCCAGCAGCTTACGGACAGGGGGCGGCCCCAGCACAGATACGCAGTATTTT.

This clonotype showed up many times. The chain joins TRBV6-1 to TRBJ2-2; 9 bases match TRBD2. This CDR3 is built from 17 residues. Germline V gives CDR1 MNHNS, CDR2 SASEGT. With 5 bases clipped from V and 1 base from J, the junction kept 8 bases outside the gene matches. In DNA, the CDR3 is TGTGCCAGCAGTTTGACTAGCGGACTGATGAACACCGGGGAGCTGTTTTTT. Translated: CASSLTSGLMNTGELFF.

This clonotype was detected only a few times. In DNA form, the CDR3 reads TGTGCCAGCAACCTACACACGAACACTGAAGCTTTCTTT. Its protein is CASNLHTNTEAFF. The J gene is TRBJ1-1, the V gene TRBV28, with D hard to call. Between the trimmed V and J ends, which lost 7 bases and 1 base, there was a span of 10 bases. The CDR3 has 13 amino acids. Germline loops: CDR1 MDHEN, CDR2 SYDVKM.

The V and J genes are TRBV12-3 or TRBV12-4 and TRBJ2-5, with 8 bases aligning to TRBD1. This CDR3 region has 16 residues. V lost 4 bases and J lost 2; bases outside the gene matches: 9. CDR3 protein: CASSWGTGGNQETQYF. CDR3 bases: TGTGCCAGCAGTTGGGGGACAGGCGGAAATCAAGAGACCCAGTACTTC.

The chain joins TRBV20-1 to TRBJ2-3; 10 bases map to TRBD2. The CDR3 is 15 residues long. Germline trimming cut 3 bases from V and 5 bases from J; bases unmatched to any gene: 8. Per germline, CDR1 DFQATT and CDR2 SNEGSKA (reference sequence). The CDR3 here is CSASGGSGRKDTQYF. CDR3 bases: TGCAGTGCTAGTGGTGGTAGCGGGAGGAAAGATACGCAGTATTTT.

In this sample, this clonotype turned up a few times. This chain uses TRBV28 with TRBJ1-4; no clear D gene. V lost 5 bases, J lost 10 bases, and 23 bases lay in between. The CDR3 spans 16 residues. Germline CDR1 MDHEN, CDR2 SYDVKM. In DNA, the CDR3 is TGTGCCAGCAGTCATAATATCGACCTTGGTCTTGCAAAACTGTTTTTT. It encodes CASSHNIDLGLAKLFF.

Here the CDR3 reads CASSLATSGSLEAFF. The CDR3 nucleotides read TGCGCCAGCAGCTTGGCAACGTCCGGGAGTCTTGAAGCTTTCTTT. The chain combines TRBV5-1 with TRBJ1-1, with D uncertain. This CDR3 spans 15 amino acids. Germline CDR1 is SGHRS and CDR2 is YFSETQ. V shed 0 bases and J shed 7 bases, with 16 bases lying between them.

This clonotype was picked up many times. The chain recombines TRBV9 with TRBJ2-1; TRBD2 matches 9 bases. Germline CDR1 and CDR2: SGDLS and YYNGEE. The CDR3 totals 15 residues. With 5 bases clipped from V and 0 bases from J, the junction kept 3 bases outside the gene matches. The CDR3 spells CASSVTSGSYNEQFF. Here the CDR3 DNA reads TGTGCCAGCAGTGTGACTAGCGGCTCCTACAATGAGCAGTTCTTC.

This clonotype has just a few counts. This rearrangement joins TRBV7-6 to TRBJ2-7; D unresolved. The CDR3 is made up of 14 amino acids. Per the germline V gene, CDR1 is SGHVS and CDR2 is FNYEAQ. The germline V and J ends were trimmed by 1 base and 1 base, with 8 bases remaining between them. The CDR3 sequence: CASSLELGSYEQYF. The CDR3 DNA follows: TGTGCCAGCAGCTTAGAGTTGGGTTCCTACGAGCAGTACTTC. Variable domain in full (rest from reference TRBV7-6 and TRBJ2-7): GAGVSQSPRYKVTKRGQDVALRCDPISGHVSLYWYRQALGQGPEFLTYFNYEAQQDKSGLPNDRFSAERPEGSISTLTIQRTEQRDSAMYRCASSLELGSYEQYFGPGTRLTVT.

The CDR3 DNA is TGTGCCAGCAGCCTACCGCAAGACTACGAGCAGTACTTC. Its protein is CASSLPQDYEQYF. This chain joins TRBV2 and TRBJ2-7; D is unclear. V lost 6 bases and J lost 3, with 12 bases in between. Germline V gene lookup returns CDR1 SNHLY and CDR2 FYNNEI. The CDR3 contains 13 residues.